This T cell receptor beta chain was captured by sequencing in a study of identical twins. TCRdb re-analysed the 5' RACE reads in MiXCR, keeping a single row per CDR3 protein. The sample carries about 290,000 distinct CDR3 sequences, nearly 9.5% recorded once. This CDR3 has 20 amino acids. Trimming left V 0 bases short and J 2 bases short, with 24 bases between. The germline V gene has CDR1 LGHNT and CDR2 FRNRAP. Study-level findings and limits: Cord blood's abundant beta clonotypes had fewer insertions, unlike memory repertoires.

This clonotype was detected many times. Its antigen is unknown. This sample was also put to use in a study of yellow fever vaccine responses in identical twins.

The rearrangement uses TRBV12-5 and TRBJ2-3, with D perhaps TRBD1 (6 bases). Specimen: CD8+ T cells sorted from blood. The receptor's source is a woman aged 18-29 years in good health. The CDR3 here is CASGLVKDRAWMIITDTQYF. CDR3 nucleotide sequence: TGTGCTAGTGGTTTGGTAAAGGACAGAGCGTGGATGATCATCACAGATACGCAGTATTTT.